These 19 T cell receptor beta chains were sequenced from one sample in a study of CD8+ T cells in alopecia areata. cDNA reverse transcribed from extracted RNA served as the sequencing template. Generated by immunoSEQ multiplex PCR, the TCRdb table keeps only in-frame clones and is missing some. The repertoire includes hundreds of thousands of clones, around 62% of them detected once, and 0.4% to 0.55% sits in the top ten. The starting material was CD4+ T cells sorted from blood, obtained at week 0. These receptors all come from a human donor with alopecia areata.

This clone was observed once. CDR3 DNA: TGTGCCAGCAGCCCGACAGGGAGGAAGCGTTGGTCCCAAGAGACCCAGTACTTC. It translates to CASSPTGRKRWSQETQYF. J is TRBJ2-5 and V is TRBV28; a possible D gene is TRBD1 (7 bases). The CDR3 loop spans 18 amino acids. Germline V gene sequence: CDR1 MDHEN, CDR2 SYDVKM. V lost 6 bases, J lost 1 base, and 24 bases lay in between.

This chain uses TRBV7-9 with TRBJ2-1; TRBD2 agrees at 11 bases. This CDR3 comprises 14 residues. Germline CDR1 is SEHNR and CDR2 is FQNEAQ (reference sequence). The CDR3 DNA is TGTGCACCCGGGCTAGCGGGGGGATACAATGAGCAGTTCTTC. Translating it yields CAPGLAGGYNEQFF.

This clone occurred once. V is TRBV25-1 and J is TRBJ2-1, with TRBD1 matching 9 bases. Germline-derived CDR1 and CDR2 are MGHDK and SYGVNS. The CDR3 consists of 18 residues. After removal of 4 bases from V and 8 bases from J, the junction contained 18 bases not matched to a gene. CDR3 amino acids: CASSGQIGTGIRVHEQFF. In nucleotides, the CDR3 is TGTGCCAGCAGTGGTCAAATCGGGACAGGGATAAGGGTGCATGAGCAGTTCTTC.

CDR3 sequence reads: CSVQDRSGNQPQHF. The DNA of the CDR3 is TGCAGCGTTCAGGACAGAAGCGGCAATCAGCCCCAGCATTTT. V gene TRBV29-1 combines with J gene TRBJ1-5; a weak D match, TRBD1 (6 bases). V was pared by 5 bases and J by 2 bases, with 13 bases between. Germline values: CDR1 SQVTM, CDR2 ANQGSEA. The CDR3 runs to 14 residues.

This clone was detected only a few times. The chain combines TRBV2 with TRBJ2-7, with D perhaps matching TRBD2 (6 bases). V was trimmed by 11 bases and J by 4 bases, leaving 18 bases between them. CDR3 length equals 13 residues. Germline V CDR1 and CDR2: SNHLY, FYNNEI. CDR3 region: CASPAAGRYEQYF. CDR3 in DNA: TGTGCCTCCCCCGCGGCGGGGAGGTACGAGCAGTACTTC.

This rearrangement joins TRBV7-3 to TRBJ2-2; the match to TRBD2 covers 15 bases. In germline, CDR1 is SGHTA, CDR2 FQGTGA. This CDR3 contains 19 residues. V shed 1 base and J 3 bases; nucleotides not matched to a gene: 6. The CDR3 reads CASSLMNGLAGGYTGELFF. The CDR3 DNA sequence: TGTGCCAGCAGCTTAATGAACGGACTAGCGGGAGGGTACACCGGGGAGCTGTTTTTT.

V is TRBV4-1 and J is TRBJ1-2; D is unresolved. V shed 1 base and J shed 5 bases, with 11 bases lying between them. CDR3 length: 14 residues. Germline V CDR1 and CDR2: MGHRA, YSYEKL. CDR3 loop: CASSQVVGSYGYTF. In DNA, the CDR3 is TGCGCCAGCAGCCAAGTCGTGGGGTCTTATGGCTACACCTTC.

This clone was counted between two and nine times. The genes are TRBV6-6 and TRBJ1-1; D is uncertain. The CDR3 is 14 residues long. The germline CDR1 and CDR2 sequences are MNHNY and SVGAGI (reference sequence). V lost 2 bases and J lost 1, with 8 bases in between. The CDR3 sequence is CASSYAEPNTEAFF. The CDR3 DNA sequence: TGTGCCAGCAGTTACGCCGAGCCGAACACTGAAGCTTTCTTT.

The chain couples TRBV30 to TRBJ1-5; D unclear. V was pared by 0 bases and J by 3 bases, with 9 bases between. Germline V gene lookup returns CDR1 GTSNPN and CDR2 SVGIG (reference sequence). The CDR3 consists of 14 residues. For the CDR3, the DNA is TGTGCCTGGAGTGTAGGTACAGCCAATCAGCCCCAGCATTTT. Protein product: CAWSVGTANQPQHF.

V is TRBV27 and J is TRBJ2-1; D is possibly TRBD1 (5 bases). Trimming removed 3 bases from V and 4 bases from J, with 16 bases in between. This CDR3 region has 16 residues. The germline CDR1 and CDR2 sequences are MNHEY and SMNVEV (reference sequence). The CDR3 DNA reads TGTGCCAGCAGTTTTCTAAGCAGGGCCCGATACAATGAGCAGTTCTTC. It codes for CASSFLSRARYNEQFF.

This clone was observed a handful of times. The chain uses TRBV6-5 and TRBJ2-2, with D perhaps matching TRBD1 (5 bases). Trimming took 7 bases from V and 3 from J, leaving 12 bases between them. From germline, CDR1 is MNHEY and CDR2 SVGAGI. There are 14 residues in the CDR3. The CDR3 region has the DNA TGTGCCAGCACCCAGGGTTGGGACACCGGGGAGCTGTTTTTT. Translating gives CASTQGWDTGELFF.

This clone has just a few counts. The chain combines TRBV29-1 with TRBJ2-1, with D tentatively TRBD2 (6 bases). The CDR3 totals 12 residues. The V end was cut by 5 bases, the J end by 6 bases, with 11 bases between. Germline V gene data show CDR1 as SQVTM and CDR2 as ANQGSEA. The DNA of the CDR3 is TGCAGCGTTATCCGGGAGTCCAATGAGCAGTTCTTC. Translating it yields CSVIRESNEQFF.

For the CDR3, the DNA is TGTGCCAGTAGTCTACAGGGGCCCTACGAGCAGTACTTC. Amino acids: CASSLQGPYEQYF. The chain employs TRBV19 and TRBJ2-7, with 7 bases identical to TRBD1. The V gene end was trimmed by 5 bases and the J gene end by 2 bases; junction bases not matched to a gene: 3. This CDR3 spans 13 amino acids. Per germline, CDR1 LNHDA and CDR2 SQIVND (reference sequence).

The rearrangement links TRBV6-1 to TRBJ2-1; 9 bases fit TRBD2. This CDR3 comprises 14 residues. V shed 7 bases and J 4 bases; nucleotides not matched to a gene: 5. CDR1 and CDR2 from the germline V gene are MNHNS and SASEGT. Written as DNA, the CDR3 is TGTGCCAGCACTGGCGGGAGGGGTTACAATGAGCAGTTCTTC. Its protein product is CASTGGRGYNEQFF.

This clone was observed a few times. CDR3 loop: CASSEAGELFF. The CDR3, as DNA: TGTGCCAGCAGTGAGGCCGGGGAGCTGTTTTTT. The chain uses TRBV6-1 and TRBJ2-2; no firm D call. Trimming left V 3 bases short and J 6 bases short, with 2 bases between. The CDR3 covers 11 residues. Germline values: CDR1 MNHNS, CDR2 SASEGT.

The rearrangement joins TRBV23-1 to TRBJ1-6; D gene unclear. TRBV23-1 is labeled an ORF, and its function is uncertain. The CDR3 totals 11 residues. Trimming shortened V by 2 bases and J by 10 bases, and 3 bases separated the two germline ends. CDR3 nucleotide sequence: TGCGCCAGCAGTCAAGGCTCACCCCTCCACTTT. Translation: CASSQGSPLHF.

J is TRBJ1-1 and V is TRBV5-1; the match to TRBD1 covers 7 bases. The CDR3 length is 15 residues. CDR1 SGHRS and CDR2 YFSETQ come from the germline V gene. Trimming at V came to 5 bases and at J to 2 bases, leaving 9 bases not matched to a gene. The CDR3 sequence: CASREHRGGNTEAFF. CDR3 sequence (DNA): TGCGCCAGCAGAGAACACAGGGGAGGTAACACTGAAGCTTTCTTT.

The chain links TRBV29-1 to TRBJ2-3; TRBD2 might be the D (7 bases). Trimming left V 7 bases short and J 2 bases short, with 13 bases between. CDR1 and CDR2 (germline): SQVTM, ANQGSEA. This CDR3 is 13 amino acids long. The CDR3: CSGFAGATDTQYF. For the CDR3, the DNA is TGCAGCGGTTTCGCGGGGGCCACAGATACGCAGTATTTT.

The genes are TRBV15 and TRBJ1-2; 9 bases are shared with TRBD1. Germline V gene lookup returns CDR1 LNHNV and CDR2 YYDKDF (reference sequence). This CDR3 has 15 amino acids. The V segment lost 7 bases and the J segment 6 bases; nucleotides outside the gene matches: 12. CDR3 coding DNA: TGTGCCACCACCAGGGAATTAACAGGGGGCAATGGCTACACCTTC. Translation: CATTRELTGGNGYTF.